This TCR beta chain was recorded in a study of long-term antiretroviral therapy in people with HIV. Study summary: The oldest samples precede the 2015 immediate-ART recommendation by about a decade. Findings of the study overall: Diversity rose after ART but stayed below transplant donor controls. Information on adherence, resistance and therapy changes was unavailable.

With respect to this clone: Its antigen is undetermined.

immunoSEQ v3.0 was run at survey level. Clones were read by immunoSEQ multiplex PCR, and TCRdb kept only the in-frame ones, dropping some. The sample holds about 20,000 clones, around 93% seen once. V lost 6 bases to trimming and J lost 5 bases, with 11 bases between them. Germline V lookup: CDR1 MGHRA, CDR2 YSYEKL. The CDR3 spans 13 residues. Donors each had at least one pre-ART PBMC sample and at least two post-ART ones. This specimen consisted of unsorted PBMCs, obtained 4.4 years after starting antiretroviral therapy. The source is a woman aged 45 to 65 with HIV. The chain links TRBV4-1 to TRBJ1-5, with D tentatively TRBD1 (5 bases). The CDR3 region has the DNA TGCGCCAGCAGTCAGGGCCGGGATCAGCCCCAGCATTTT. This translates into CASSQGRDQPQHF.